This T cell receptor beta chain was profiled in a study of T cell clonotyping in hematopoietic cell transplantation. TCRdb's table, derived via immunoSEQ multiplex PCR, lists solely in-frame clones and lacks some. The table shows roughly 11,000 clones, with 85% to 90% occurring only once. The CDR3 consists of 15 residues. Trimming took 4 bases from V and 0 from J, leaving 13 bases between them. Germline lookup yields CDR1 LNHDA and CDR2 SQIVND (reference sequence). The source was PBMCs, collected 100 days after allogeneic stem cell transplant. The sequence derives from a female patient over 55 who had an allogeneic stem cell transplant from an unrelated donor, so the T cells may come from the graft donor. Some clones in this sample may be carry-over from other donors' samples. V gene TRBV19 combines with J gene TRBJ2-7; D gene unclear. CDR3 loop: CASSTAYSGSYEQYF. DNA for the CDR3: TGTGCCAGTAGTACGGCGTATTCCGGCTCCTACGAGCAGTACTTC.